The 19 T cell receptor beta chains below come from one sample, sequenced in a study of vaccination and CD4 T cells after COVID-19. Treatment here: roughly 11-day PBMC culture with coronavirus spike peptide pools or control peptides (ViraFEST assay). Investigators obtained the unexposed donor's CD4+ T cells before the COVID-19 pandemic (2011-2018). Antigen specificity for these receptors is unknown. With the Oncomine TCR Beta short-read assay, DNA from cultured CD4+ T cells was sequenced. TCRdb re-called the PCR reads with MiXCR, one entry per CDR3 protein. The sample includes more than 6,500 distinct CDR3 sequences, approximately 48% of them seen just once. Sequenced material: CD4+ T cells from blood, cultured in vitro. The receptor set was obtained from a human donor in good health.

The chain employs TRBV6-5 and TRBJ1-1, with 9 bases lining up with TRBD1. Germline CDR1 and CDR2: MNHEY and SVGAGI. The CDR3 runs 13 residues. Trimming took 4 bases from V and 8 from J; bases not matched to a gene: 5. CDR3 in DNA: TGTGCCAGCAGTTCGGACAGGGGAAAGGAAGCTTTCTTT. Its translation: CASSSDRGKEAFF.

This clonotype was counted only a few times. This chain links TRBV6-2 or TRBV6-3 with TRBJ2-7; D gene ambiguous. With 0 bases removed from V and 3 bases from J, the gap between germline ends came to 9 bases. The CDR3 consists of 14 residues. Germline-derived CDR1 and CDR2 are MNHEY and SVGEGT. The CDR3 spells CASSYSGVDYEQYF. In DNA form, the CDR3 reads TGTGCCAGCAGTTACTCAGGAGTGGACTACGAGCAGTACTTC.

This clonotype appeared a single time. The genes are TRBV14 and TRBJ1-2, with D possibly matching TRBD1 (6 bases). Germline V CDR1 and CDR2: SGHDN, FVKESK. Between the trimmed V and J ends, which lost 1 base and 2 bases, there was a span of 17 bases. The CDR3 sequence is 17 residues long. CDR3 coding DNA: TGTGCCAGCAGCCAAGCCAGGGGTTCACGCCGAAACTATGGCTACACCTTC. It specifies CASSQARGSRRNYGYTF. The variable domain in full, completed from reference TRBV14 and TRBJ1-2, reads EAGVTQFPSHSVIEKGQTVTLRCDPISGHDNLYWYRRVMGKEIKFLLHFVKESKQDESGMPNNRFLAERTGGTYSTLKVQPAELEDSGVYFCASSQARGSRRNYGYTFGSGTRLTVV.

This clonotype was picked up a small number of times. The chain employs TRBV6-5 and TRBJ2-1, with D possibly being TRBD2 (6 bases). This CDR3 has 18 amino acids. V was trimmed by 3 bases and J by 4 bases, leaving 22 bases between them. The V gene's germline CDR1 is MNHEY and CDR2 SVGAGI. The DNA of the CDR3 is TGTGCCAGCAGTTATGCGAAGGGACCGGTAGCGGTGTACAATGAGCAGTTCTTC. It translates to CASSYAKGPVAVYNEQFF.

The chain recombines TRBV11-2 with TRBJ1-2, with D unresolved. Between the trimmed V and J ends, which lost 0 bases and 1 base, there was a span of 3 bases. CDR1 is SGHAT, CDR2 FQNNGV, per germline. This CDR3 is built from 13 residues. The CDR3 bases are TGTGCCAGCAGCTTAGACAGTAACTATGGCTACACCTTC. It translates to CASSLDSNYGYTF.

CDR3 in DNA: TGTGCCAGCAGTGGCCGGGACAGAGCTAACTATGGCTACACCTTC. Protein product: CASSGRDRANYGYTF. The genes are TRBV2 and TRBJ1-2, with TRBD1 identical over 7 bases. Losses at the gene ends were 4 bases for V and 0 bases for J; bases not matched to a gene: 5. The germline gives CDR1 SNHLY, CDR2 FYNNEI. The CDR3 sequence is 15 residues long.

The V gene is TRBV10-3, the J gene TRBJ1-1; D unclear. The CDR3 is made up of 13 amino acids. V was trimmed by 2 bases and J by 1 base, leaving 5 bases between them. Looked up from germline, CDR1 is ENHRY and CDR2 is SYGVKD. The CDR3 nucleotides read TGTGCCATCAGTGAGCTGGGGAACACTGAAGCTTTCTTT. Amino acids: CAISELGNTEAFF.

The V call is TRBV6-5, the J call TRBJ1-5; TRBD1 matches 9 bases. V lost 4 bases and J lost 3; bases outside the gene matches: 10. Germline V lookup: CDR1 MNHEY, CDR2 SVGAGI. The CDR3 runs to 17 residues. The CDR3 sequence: CASSFIPGTGFNQPQHF. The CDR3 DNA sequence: TGTGCCAGCAGTTTCATTCCCGGGACAGGGTTCAATCAGCCCCAGCATTTT.

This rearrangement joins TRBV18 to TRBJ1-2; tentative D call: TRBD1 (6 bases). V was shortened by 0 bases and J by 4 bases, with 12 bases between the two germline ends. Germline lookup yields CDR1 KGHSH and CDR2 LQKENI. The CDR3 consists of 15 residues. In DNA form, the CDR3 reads TGTGCCAGCTCACCACCATCAGGGGTGGGCTATGGCTACACCTTC. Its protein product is CASSPPSGVGYGYTF.

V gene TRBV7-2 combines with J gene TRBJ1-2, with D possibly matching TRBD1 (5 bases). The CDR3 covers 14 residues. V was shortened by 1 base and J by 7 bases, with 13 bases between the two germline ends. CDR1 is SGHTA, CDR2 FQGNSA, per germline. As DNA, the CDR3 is TGTGCCAGCAGCTTAGAACCAGGGCGCGCTGGCTACACCTTC. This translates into CASSLEPGRAGYTF.

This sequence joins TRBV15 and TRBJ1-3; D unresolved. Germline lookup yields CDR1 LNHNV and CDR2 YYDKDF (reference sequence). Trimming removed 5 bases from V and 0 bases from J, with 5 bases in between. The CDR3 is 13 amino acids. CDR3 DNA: TGTGCCACCAGCGGGTACTCTGGAAACACCATATATTTT. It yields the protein CATSGYSGNTIYF.

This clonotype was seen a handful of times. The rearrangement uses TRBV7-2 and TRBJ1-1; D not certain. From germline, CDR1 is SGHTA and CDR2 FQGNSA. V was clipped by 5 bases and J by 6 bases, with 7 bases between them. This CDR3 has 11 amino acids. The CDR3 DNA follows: TGTGCCAGCAGCACGTTCGCTGAAGCTTTCTTT. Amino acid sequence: CASSTFAEAFF. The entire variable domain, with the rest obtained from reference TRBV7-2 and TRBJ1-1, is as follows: GAGVSQSPSNKVTEKGKDVELRCDPISGHTALYWYRQSLGQGLEFLIYFQGNSAPDKSGLPSDRFSAERTGGSVSTLTIQRTQQEDSAVYLCASSTFAEAFFGQGTRLTVV.

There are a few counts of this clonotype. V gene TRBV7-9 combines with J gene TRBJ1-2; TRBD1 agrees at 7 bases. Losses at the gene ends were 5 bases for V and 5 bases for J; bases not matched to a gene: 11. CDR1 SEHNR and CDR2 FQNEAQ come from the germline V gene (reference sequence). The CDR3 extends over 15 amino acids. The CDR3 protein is CASSPRQGRGYGYTF. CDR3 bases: TGTGCCAGCAGCCCGCGACAGGGACGGGGGTATGGCTACACCTTC.

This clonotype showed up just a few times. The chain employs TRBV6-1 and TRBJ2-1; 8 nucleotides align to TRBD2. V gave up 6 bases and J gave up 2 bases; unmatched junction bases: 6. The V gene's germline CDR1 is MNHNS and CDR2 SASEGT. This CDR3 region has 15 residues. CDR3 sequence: CASRLAAQAYNEQFF. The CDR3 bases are TGTGCCAGCAGACTAGCGGCACAGGCCTACAATGAGCAGTTCTTC.

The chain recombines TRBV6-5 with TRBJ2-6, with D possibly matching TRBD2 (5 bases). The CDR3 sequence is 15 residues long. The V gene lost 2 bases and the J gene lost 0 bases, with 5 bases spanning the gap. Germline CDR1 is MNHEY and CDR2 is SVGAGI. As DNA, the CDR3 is TGTGCCAGCAGTTACCGGGACTCTGGGGCCAACGTCCTGACTTTC. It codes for CASSYRDSGANVLTF.

The CDR3 region is CASLPRAGIGWGNQPQHF. The CDR3 DNA is TGTGCCAGCTTGCCGAGGGCCGGGATCGGCTGGGGCAATCAGCCCCAGCATTTT. This rearrangement joins TRBV19 to TRBJ1-5; D unresolved. CDR3 length equals 18 residues. Trimming removed 9 bases at V and 2 bases at J, with 26 bases between. The germline gives CDR1 LNHDA, CDR2 SQIVND (reference sequence).

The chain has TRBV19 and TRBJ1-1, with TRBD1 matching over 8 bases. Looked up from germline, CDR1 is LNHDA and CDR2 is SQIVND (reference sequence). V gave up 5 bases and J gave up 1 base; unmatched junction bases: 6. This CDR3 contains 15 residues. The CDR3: CASSPRTGPNTEAFF. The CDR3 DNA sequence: TGTGCCAGTAGTCCGAGGACAGGGCCGAACACTGAAGCTTTCTTT.

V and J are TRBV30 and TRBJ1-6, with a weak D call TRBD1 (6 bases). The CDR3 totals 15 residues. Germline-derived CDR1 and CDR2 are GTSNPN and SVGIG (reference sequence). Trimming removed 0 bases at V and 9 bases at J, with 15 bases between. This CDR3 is CAWSVLGGRGSPLHF. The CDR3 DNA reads TGTGCCTGGAGTGTACTTGGGGGGCGAGGTTCACCCCTCCACTTT.

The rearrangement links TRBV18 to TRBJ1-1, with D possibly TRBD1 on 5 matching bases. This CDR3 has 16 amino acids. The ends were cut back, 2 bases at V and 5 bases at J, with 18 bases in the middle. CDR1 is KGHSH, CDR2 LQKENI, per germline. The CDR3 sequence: CASSPRVAGGWTEAFF. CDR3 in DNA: TGTGCCAGCTCACCAAGAGTGGCGGGGGGTTGGACTGAAGCTTTCTTT.